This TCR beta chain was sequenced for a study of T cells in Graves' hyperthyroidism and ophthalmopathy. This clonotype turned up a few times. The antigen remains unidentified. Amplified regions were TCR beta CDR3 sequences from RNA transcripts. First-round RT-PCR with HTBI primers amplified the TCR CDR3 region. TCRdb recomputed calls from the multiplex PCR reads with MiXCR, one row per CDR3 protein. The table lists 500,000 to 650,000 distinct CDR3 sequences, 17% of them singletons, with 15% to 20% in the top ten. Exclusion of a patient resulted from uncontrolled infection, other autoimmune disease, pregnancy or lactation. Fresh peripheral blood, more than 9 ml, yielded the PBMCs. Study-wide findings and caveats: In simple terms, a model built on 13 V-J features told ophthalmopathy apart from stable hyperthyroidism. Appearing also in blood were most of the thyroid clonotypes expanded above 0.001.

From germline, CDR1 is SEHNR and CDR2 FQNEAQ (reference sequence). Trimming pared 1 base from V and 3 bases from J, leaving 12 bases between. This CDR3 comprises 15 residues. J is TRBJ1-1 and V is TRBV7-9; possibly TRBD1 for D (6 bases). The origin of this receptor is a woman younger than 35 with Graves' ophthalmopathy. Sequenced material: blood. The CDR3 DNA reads TGTGCCAGCAGCTTAGAGCAGGGGTCCCACACTGAAGCTTTCTTT. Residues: CASSLEQGSHTEAFF.